This T cell receptor (beta chain) was recorded in a study of neurological immune-mediated disorders (dated by TCRdb to about 2019). Study-level background: The study compared peripheral blood TCR-beta repertoires of HTLV-I-associated myelopathy (HAM/TSP) patients, multiple sclerosis patients and healthy controls using UMI-based sequencing. The 95 to 120 TCR-beta libraries included longitudinal samples, technical triplicates and paired sorted CD4+ and CD8+ T-cell subsets alongside PBMC samples. Longitudinal HAM/TSP and healthy donors were sampled at 3 time-points each (about 3-40 month intervals). Of the approximately 68 subjects in the cohort, around 15 were HAM/TSP patients, some 34 were multiple sclerosis patients, and roughly 20 were healthy controls. Broad study findings and their caveats: TCR clonal expansion was highest in HAM/TSP patients and lowest in MS patients, with MS patients falling below even healthy controls. No identical CDR3 amino acid sequences were found to be shared among expanded clones across subjects, suggesting that TCR-beta repertoires were private in all groups.

Reading the label with the study, this specimen's time point is: longitudinal time-point 2. For unsorted PBMC libraries, 2 million PBMCs were used after storage in RNAlater at -80 degrees C until RNA extraction. Peripheral blood was subjected to Ficoll-Hypaque density gradient centrifugation to isolate PBMCs, which were then cryopreserved in liquid nitrogen. cDNA synthesis used template-switch 5'RACE with a primer carrying a 10-nucleotide random unique molecular identifier tagging each TCR transcript. Every sequencing run yielded over 190 million TCR-beta sequences covering 15-18 subjects. Total RNA was extracted with the RNeasy kit. The KAPA Real-time Library Amplification kit was used to amplify TCR-beta VDJ regions with primers for the TCR constant region and the 5'RACE anchor. A first PCR added sample indexes and Illumina adaptors, after which a second PCR increased the library yield. The roughly 650 bp TCR product was size-selected on a 2% E-gel SizeSelection system after Ampure bead purification. Before pooling, libraries had their quality checked on a Bioanalyzer, their concentration measured with Qubit, and their quantity determined with the Kapa Library Quantification kit. An Illumina HiSeq 2500 sequenced the libraries paired-end 2 x 150 bp. To increase sequence diversity, about 23-32% phiX was spiked into each library pool. Concerning the study's data processing: The quality-filtered reads were processed with the UMI-based MiGEC pipeline, whose error correction step removed more than 85% of the raw TCR sequences. VDJ genes were aligned to IMGT germline references, and clonotypes were defined by unique CDR3 amino acid sequence plus V-J genes. Clonal expansion, Shannon diversity, and CDR3 relatedness (CalcPairwiseDistances, ClusterSamples) were evaluated with VDJtools, and phylogenetic trees were built with CLCbio workbench. Expanded clones were defined as having at least 8 unique UMIs, based on coefficient-of-variation modelling across technical triplicates. TCRdb trimmed public reads at Q25 via fastp, called clones via MiXCR and kept in-frame beta chains. Identical CDR3 proteins give one entry, which carries the most common genes and DNA. The V and J calls were determined by TCRdb, not by the authors. Present in this sample are 50,000 or so distinct CDR3 sequences, approximately 14% of which were seen just once. Roughly 4.3% of the sample lies in the top ten.

The sample holds many counts of this clonotype. Its antigen specificity is not known. Per-base qualities were not stored, and no clone one base away is much larger. Reading the germline V gene gives CDR1 SGHTA and CDR2 FQGNSA. Trimming takes 5 bases off V and 4 bases off J; junction bases not matched to a gene: 7. Taken from cysteine to phenylalanine, the CDR3 has 15 residues. The only DNA kept is the CDR3, 45 bases in frame from the first base. The chain employs TRBV7-2 and TRBJ2-5; 10 central bases correspond to TRBD2. The sequencing sample was made of PBMCs. The TCR was taken from a male donor with HTLV-1-associated myelopathy (HAM/TSP). The CDR3 region: CASSPQRGGGETQYF. The DNA is as follows: TGTGCCAGCAGCCCCCAGCGGGGGGGTGGAGAGACCCAGTACTTC. Reference TRBV7-2 and TRBJ2-5 genes cover what lies past the CDR3, so the full variable domain is GAGVSQSPSNKVTEKGKDVELRCDPISGHTALYWYRQSLGQGLEFLIYFQGNSAPDKSGLPSDRFSAERTGGSVSTLTIQRTQQEDSAVYLCASSPQRGGGETQYFGPGTRLLVL.